The 21 T cell receptor beta chains reported below all come from one sample, sequenced in a study of blood T cells in healthy people across ages. A second PCR of about 7 to 12 cycles used a sample-barcoded 5' primer and a J-beta primer mix. TCRdb independently ran MiXCR on the 5' RACE reads; one entry per CDR3 protein. The sample lists hundreds of thousands of distinct CDR3 sequences, about 61% occurring once. The sample taken for sequencing was blood. All receptors come from a man aged 40-49 years in good health.

The genes are TRBV7-9 and TRBJ1-1; TRBD1 might be the D (5 bases). The CDR3 is 15 residues long. V dropped 5 bases and J dropped 3 bases, with 16 bases sitting between them. Germline V gene lookup returns CDR1 SEHNR and CDR2 FQNEAQ (reference sequence). CDR3 sequence (DNA): TGTGCCAGCAGCCGCAAGAGGGGAGGGGACACTGAAGCTTTCTTT. Amino acids: CASSRKRGGDTEAFF.

There are a few counts of this clonotype. The chain has TRBV20-1 and TRBJ2-5; 8 nucleotides line up with TRBD2. Germline V lookup: CDR1 DFQATT, CDR2 SNEGSKA (reference sequence). V shed 3 bases, J shed 4 bases, and the junction held 13 bases outside the gene matches. This CDR3 contains 16 residues. The CDR3 sequence is CSARGNLGTSRETQYF. CDR3 in DNA: TGCAGTGCTAGGGGGAACCTCGGGACTAGTCGAGAGACCCAGTACTTC.

V is TRBV5-1 and J is TRBJ2-1, with D possibly being TRBD2 (6 bases). Germline CDR1 SGHRS, CDR2 YFSETQ. The CDR3 extends over 16 amino acids. The germline V and J ends were trimmed by 2 bases and 5 bases, with 17 bases remaining between them. The CDR3, as DNA: TGCGCCAGCAGCTTATTTTGGGGACGGGGGAACAATGAGCAGTTCTTC. Its translation: CASSLFWGRGNNEQFF. The full variable domain, completed using reference TRBV5-1 and TRBJ2-1, is KAGVTQTPRYLIKTRGQQVTLSCSPISGHRSVSWYQQTPGQGLQFLFEYFSETQRNKGNFPGRFSGRQFSNSRSEMNVSTLELGDSALYLCASSLFWGRGNNEQFFGPGTRLTVL.

This clonotype was counted only a few times. This chain connects TRBV12-3 or TRBV12-4 to TRBJ2-4, with a tentative D call TRBD2 (5 bases). The V gene lost 1 base and the J gene lost 6 bases, with 7 bases spanning the gap. CDR3 length equals 13 residues. CDR3: CASSLVEGNIQYF. In DNA form, the CDR3 reads TGTGCCAGCAGTTTAGTCGAGGGAAACATTCAGTACTTC.

The chain employs TRBV29-1 and TRBJ1-2, with D hard to call. The germline V gene has CDR1 SQVTM and CDR2 ANQGSEA. V lost 8 bases, J lost 3 bases, and 13 bases lay in between. This CDR3 is 12 amino acids long. CDR3 bases: TGCAGCCTTGTCAGGTTCTACTATGGCTACACCTTC. Translation: CSLVRFYYGYTF.

The chain combines TRBV5-5 with TRBJ2-7; 8 bases are shared with TRBD1. Germline-derived CDR1 and CDR2 are SGHKS and YYEKEE (reference sequence). The CDR3 spans 16 residues. Trimming cost V 3 bases and J 4 bases; bases outside gene matches: 12. The CDR3 sequence: CASSWDGRTGKYEQYF. For the CDR3, the DNA is TGTGCCAGCAGCTGGGACGGACGGACAGGGAAGTACGAGCAGTACTTC.

This chain connects TRBV4-2 to TRBJ1-2, with TRBD1 matching 9 bases. V lost 6 bases and J lost 3; bases outside the gene matches: 2. This CDR3 is 13 amino acids long. Germline-derived CDR1 and CDR2 are LGHNA and YNFKEQ. CDR3 loop: CASSTGGYYGYTF. The CDR3 DNA sequence: TGTGCCAGCAGTACAGGGGGCTACTATGGCTACACCTTC.

The J gene is TRBJ2-3, the V gene TRBV20-1; D is possibly TRBD2 (5 bases). The germline V gene has CDR1 DFQATT and CDR2 SNEGSKA (reference sequence). The V and J ends lost 6 bases and 2 bases respectively, with 15 bases between them. The CDR3 has 14 residues. CDR3 sequence: CSATPRRNTDTQYF. In nucleotides, the CDR3 is TGCAGTGCAACCCCCCGGAGGAACACAGATACGCAGTATTTT.

In this sample, this clonotype turned up a few times. This chain uses TRBV11-2 with TRBJ2-1; 8 nucleotides align to TRBD1. The CDR3 spans 15 residues. Per germline, CDR1 SGHAT and CDR2 FQNNGV. V dropped 5 bases and J dropped 7; count of bases not matched to a gene: 10. CDR3 region: CASSDLRTGRNEQFF. CDR3 coding DNA: TGTGCCAGCAGCGACCTCCGGACAGGGCGAAATGAGCAGTTCTTC.

The DNA for the CDR3 is TGTGCCAGCAGTGAACAGGGGGCGCCTCCCAAAAACATTCAGTACTTC. Protein product: CASSEQGAPPKNIQYF. This rearrangement joins TRBV12-3 or TRBV12-4 to TRBJ2-4, with 9 bases that match TRBD1. The CDR3 spans 16 residues. After removal of 5 bases from V and 2 bases from J, the junction contained 7 bases not matched to a gene.

The rearrangement links TRBV9 to TRBJ2-7, with D tentatively TRBD1 or TRBD2 (5 bases each). Germline V gene lookup returns CDR1 SGDLS and CDR2 YYNGEE. Trimming left V 3 bases short and J 3 bases short, with 16 bases between. The CDR3 length is 15 residues. The CDR3 is CASSAPGTGNYEQYF. In DNA form, the CDR3 reads TGTGCCAGCAGCGCCCCCGGGACGGGGAACTACGAGCAGTACTTC.

The chain uses TRBV20-1 and TRBJ2-2; 7 positions match TRBD1. In germline, CDR1 is DFQATT, CDR2 SNEGSKA (reference sequence). After removal of 1 base from V and 4 bases from J, the junction contained 9 bases not matched to a gene. The CDR3 runs 16 residues. The CDR3 spells CSARAELTGSTGELFF. CDR3 in DNA: TGCAGTGCTAGAGCCGAATTGACAGGGTCCACCGGGGAGCTGTTTTTT.

V and J are TRBV21-1 and TRBJ2-1; TRBD2, the table's D call, was not compared with the DNA. TRBV21-1 is assigned pseudogene status. The CDR3 is 15 residues long. CDR3: CASSSYGEGGNEQFF. CDR3 nucleotide sequence: TGTGCCAGCAGCTCCTATGGGGAGGGTGGCAATGAGCAGTTCTTC.

This chain uses TRBV9 with TRBJ2-5; a possible D gene is TRBD1 (6 bases). V was cut by 4 bases and J by 4 bases, with 14 bases left in between. Germline V gene data show CDR1 as SGDLS and CDR2 as YYNGEE. The CDR3 covers 14 residues. CDR3 DNA: TGTGCCAGCAGCCCACGGACAGTGTCAGAGACCCAGTACTTC. It translates to CASSPRTVSETQYF. The full variable domain, its missing parts supplied by reference TRBV9 and TRBJ2-5, is DSGVTQTPKHLITATGQRVTLRCSPRSGDLSVYWYQQSLDQGLQFLIQYYNGEERAKGNILERFSAQQFPDLHSELNLSSLELGDSALYFCASSPRTVSETQYFGPGTRLLVL.

The chain carries TRBV9 and TRBJ2-3; maybe TRBD1 (5 bases). This CDR3 comprises 14 residues. The V gene's germline CDR1 is SGDLS and CDR2 YYNGEE. Trimming removed 4 bases from V and 6 bases from J, with 15 bases in between. CDR3 sequence: CASSPIGATDTQYF. CDR3 nucleotides: TGTGCCAGCAGCCCTATAGGGGCAACGGATACGCAGTATTTT.

This chain uses TRBV15 with TRBJ2-7, with 8 bases lining up with TRBD1. V dropped 3 bases and J dropped 0; count of bases not matched to a gene: 1. This CDR3 is 14 amino acids long. CDR1 LNHNV and CDR2 YYDKDF come from the germline V gene (reference sequence). The CDR3 spells CATSSGTGSYEQYF. As DNA, the CDR3 is TGTGCCACCAGCAGCGGGACAGGCTCCTACGAGCAGTACTTC.

This clonotype has only one observation. The chain links TRBV6-1 to TRBJ1-5; D ambiguous. Germline CDR1 is MNHNS and CDR2 is SASEGT. CDR3 length: 13 amino acids. Trimming removed 2 bases from V and 9 bases from J, with 11 bases in between. CDR3 amino acids: CASSELTDAPQHF. CDR3 bases: TGTGCCAGCAGTGAATTGACGGATGCGCCCCAGCATTTT.

This clonotype appeared a single time. The junction does not match germline at one end; this may be a read error. V gene TRBV5-1 combines with J gene TRBJ2-1; D gene ambiguous. This CDR3 is 15 amino acids long. CDR1 SGHRS and CDR2 YFSETQ come from the germline V gene. CDR3 DNA: TGCGCCAGCAGCTTGAGCGCCGTCACCAGTAACGAGCGGTTCTTC. Amino acids: CASSLSAVTSNERFF.

The chain couples TRBV9 to TRBJ2-5; tentatively, D is TRBD2 (5 bases). This CDR3 contains 13 residues. The V gene lost 7 bases and the J gene lost 4 bases, with 14 bases spanning the gap. Germline CDR1 SGDLS, CDR2 YYNGEE. CDR3 sequence: CASSDRGLETQYF. CDR3 DNA: TGTGCCAGCTCCGACCGCGGGTTAGAGACCCAGTACTTC.

This clonotype was picked up one time. The chain is built from TRBV10-3 and TRBJ2-6, with TRBD1 as a possible D gene (5 bases). The CDR3 spans 16 residues. The germline CDR1 and CDR2 sequences are ENHRY and SYGVKD. V was clipped by 2 bases and J by 2 bases, with 10 bases between them. CDR3 sequence: CAISERTKTGANVLTF. CDR3 sequence (DNA): TGTGCCATCAGTGAGAGGACAAAAACTGGGGCCAACGTCCTGACTTTC.

DNA for the CDR3: TGTGCCAGCAGTCCCCGACAGGGGACTAACTATGGCTACACCTTC. Its translation: CASSPRQGTNYGYTF. The chain combines TRBV12-3 or TRBV12-4 with TRBJ1-2; 8 nucleotides agree with TRBD1. J lost 0 bases, V lost 5 bases, and 5 bases had no gene match. The CDR3 spans 15 residues.